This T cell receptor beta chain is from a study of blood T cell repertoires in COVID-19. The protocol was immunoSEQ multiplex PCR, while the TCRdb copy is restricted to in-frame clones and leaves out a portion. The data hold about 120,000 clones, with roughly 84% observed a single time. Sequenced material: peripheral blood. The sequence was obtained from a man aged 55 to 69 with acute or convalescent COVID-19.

Here the CDR3 DNA reads TGTGCCAGCAGTTCACAGGTGTGGGGCGAGCAGTACTTC. It yields the protein CASSSQVWGEQYF. V usage is TRBV12-3 or TRBV12-4 and J usage is TRBJ2-7, with D perhaps TRBD1 (5 bases). Deletions cut 4 bases from V and 6 bases from J, with 13 bases between. This CDR3 is built from 13 residues.